The following is a T cell receptor beta chain sequence with its context. TCRdb keeps only in-frame clones here, not all; method: immunoSEQ multiplex PCR. In the table there are more than 95,000 clones, 90% of which are singletons. This record comes from a study of T cell clones after liver transplantation. Study as a whole: In this trial, immunosuppression withdrawal was attempted within 2 years of liver transplant. Three of the eight recipients were HCV-positive; the rest had non-autoimmune, non-viral transplant indications.

The germline CDR1 and CDR2 sequences are MNHNS and SASEGT. With 6 bases removed from V and 4 bases from J, the gap between germline ends came to 18 bases. The CDR3 length is 15 residues. The origin of this receptor is a human patient who received a liver transplant. Some T cells may arise from the graft donor. The chain couples TRBV6-1 to TRBJ1-1, with D possibly TRBD1 on 5 matching bases. The sequences come from CD4+ T cells from blood, collected 12 months after liver transplant. The CDR3 sequence: CASSADGGDGTEAFF. CDR3 nucleotide sequence: TGTGCCAGCAGCGCTGATGGGGGGGATGGCACTGAAGCTTTCTTT.